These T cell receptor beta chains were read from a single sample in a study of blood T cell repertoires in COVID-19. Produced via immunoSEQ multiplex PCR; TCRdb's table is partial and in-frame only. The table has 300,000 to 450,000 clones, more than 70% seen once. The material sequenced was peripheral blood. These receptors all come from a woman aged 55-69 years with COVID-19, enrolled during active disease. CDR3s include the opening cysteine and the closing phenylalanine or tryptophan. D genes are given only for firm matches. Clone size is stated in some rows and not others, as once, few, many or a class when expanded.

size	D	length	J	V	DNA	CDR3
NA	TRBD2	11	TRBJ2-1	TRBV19	TGTGCCAGTGGAGCGGGGTATGAGCAGTTCTTC	CASGAGYEQFF
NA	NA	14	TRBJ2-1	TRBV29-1	TGCAGCGTGGAGGACAGAAGCTCCTACAATGAGCAGTTCTTC	CSVEDRSSYNEQFF
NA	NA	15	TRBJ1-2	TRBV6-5	TGTGCCAGCAGGTACTCGGCGGCGGGGGACTATGGCTACACCTTC	CASRYSAAGDYGYTF
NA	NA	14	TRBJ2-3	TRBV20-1	TGCAGTGCTAGTGGACTTGGGTTAACAGATACGCAGTATTTT	CSASGLGLTDTQYF
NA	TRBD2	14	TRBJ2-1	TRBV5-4	TGTGCCAGCAGTCGGGGGGGCCCGAGGAATGAGCAGTTCTTC	CASSRGGPRNEQFF
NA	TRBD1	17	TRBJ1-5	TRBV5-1	TGCGCCAGCAGCCTAGGACAGGGAGGTATGAGCAATCAGCCCCAGCATTTT	CASSLGQGGMSNQPQHF
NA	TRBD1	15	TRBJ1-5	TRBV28	TGTGCCAGCAGTCCCATCGACAGGGACGATCAGCCCCAGCATTTT	CASSPIDRDDQPQHF
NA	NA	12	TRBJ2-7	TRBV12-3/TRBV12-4	TGTGCCAGCAGTCGAGGAGGCTACGAGCAGTACTTC	CASSRGGYEQYF
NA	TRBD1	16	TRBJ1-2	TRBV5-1	TGCGCCAGCAGCTTGGTTTCCGGGACAGCTAACTATGGCTACACCTTC	CASSLVSGTANYGYTF
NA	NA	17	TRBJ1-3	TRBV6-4	TGTGCCAGCAGTGACTCGAGGTTGGGGGCCACGGGAAACACCATATATTTT	CASSDSRLGATGNTIYF
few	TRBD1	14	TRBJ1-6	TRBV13	TGTGCCAGCAGCTTTAGACAGGGTGTGACACCCCTCCACTTT	CASSFRQGVTPLHF
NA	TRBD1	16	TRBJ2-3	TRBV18	TGTGCCAGCTCACCACGGGACAGGGGGCGAATAGATACGCAGTATTTT	CASSPRDRGRIDTQYF
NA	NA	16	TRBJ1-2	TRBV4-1	TGCGCCAGCAGCCAAGGGCTCAGGGGAACTAACTATGGCTACACCTTC	CASSQGLRGTNYGYTF
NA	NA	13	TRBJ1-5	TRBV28	TGTGCCACCTCGGGGTACGGCAATCAGCCCCAGCATTTT	CATSGYGNQPQHF
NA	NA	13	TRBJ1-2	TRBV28	TGTGCCAGCAGTCGTACAGTTAACTATGGCTACACCTTC	CASSRTVNYGYTF
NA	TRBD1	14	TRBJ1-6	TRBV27	TGTGCCAGCAGGGAGGACAGGGGAAATTCACCCCTCCACTTT	CASREDRGNSPLHF
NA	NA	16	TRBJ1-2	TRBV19	TGTGCCAGTAGCCCGTTCAATGTCCTAGAAAGCTATGGCTACACCTTC	CASSPFNVLESYGYTF
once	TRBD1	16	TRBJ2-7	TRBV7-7	TGTGCCAGCAGCTCAACAAGTAGACAGGGGTGTAGCGAGCAGTACTTC	CASSSTSRQGCSEQYF
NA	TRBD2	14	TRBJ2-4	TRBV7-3	TGTGCCAGCAGCCCCACTAGCGGGGTAGACATTCAGTACTTC	CASSPTSGVDIQYF
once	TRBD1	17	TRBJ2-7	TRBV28	TGTGCCAGCTCCTTCGCCTCCAAAACAGGGGGCACCTACGAGCAGTACTTC	CASSFASKTGGTYEQYF
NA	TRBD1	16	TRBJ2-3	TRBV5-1	TGCGCCAGCAGCTTAAGCCCGGGACAGGGTACAGATACGCAGTATTTT	CASSLSPGQGTDTQYF
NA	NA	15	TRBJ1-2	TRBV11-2	TGTGCCAGCAGCCATCCGCCAGGGCGAAACTATGACTACACCTTC	CASSHPPGRNYDYTF
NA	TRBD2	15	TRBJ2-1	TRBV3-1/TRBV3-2	TGTGCCAGCAGCCAAGTAGCGGGGGGCTACAATGAGCAGTTCTTC	CASSQVAGGYNEQFF
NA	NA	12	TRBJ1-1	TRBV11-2	TGTGCCAGCAGCTTAGACGCGACTGAAGCTTTCTTT	CASSLDATEAFF
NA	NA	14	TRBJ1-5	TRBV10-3	TGTGCCATCAGTGAGTCGGAGGGACGCCAGCCCCAGCATTTT	CAISESEGRQPQHF
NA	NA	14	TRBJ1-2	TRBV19	TGTGCCAGTAGTATAAAGGGTGACAGTTATGGCTACACCTTC	CASSIKGDSYGYTF
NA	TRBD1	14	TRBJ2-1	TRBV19	TGTGCCAGTAGTATTCGCCAGGGGGCCGGTGAGCAGTTCTTC	CASSIRQGAGEQFF
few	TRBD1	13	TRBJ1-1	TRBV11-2	TGTGCCAGCAGCTGGACAGGCAACACTGAAGCTTTCTTT	CASSWTGNTEAFF
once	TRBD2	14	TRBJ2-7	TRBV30	TGTGCCTGGAGTGTAAATAGCGGGGGGAACGAGCAGTACTTC	CAWSVNSGGNEQYF